The 25 T cell receptor beta chains below all came from one sample that was sequenced in a study of graft-versus-host responses after intestinal transplantation. The method was immunoSEQ multiplex PCR; TCRdb's version includes in-frame clones alone and lacks a portion of them. The table lists some 85,000 clones, roughly 90% of them singletons. No antigens are known for them. The source material was unstimulated CD8+ T cells sorted from spleen or lymph node cells, sampled before transplant. These TCRs come from a human donor who was the organ donor for an intestinal transplant.

The chain joins TRBV11-2 to TRBJ2-2, with a weak D call TRBD2 (6 bases). V was trimmed by 5 bases and J by 4 bases, leaving 14 bases between them. This CDR3 is built from 15 residues. Per the germline V gene, CDR1 is SGHAT and CDR2 is FQNNGV. CDR3 sequence reads: CASSQQEGITGELFF. As DNA, the CDR3 is TGTGCCAGCAGCCAACAGGAGGGGATCACCGGGGAGCTGTTTTTT.

The chain recombines TRBV6-6 with TRBJ1-1; D is ambiguous. From germline, CDR1 is MNHNY and CDR2 SVGAGI (reference sequence). The CDR3 spans 14 residues. V gave up 2 bases and J gave up 2 bases, with 9 bases separating them. The chain's CDR3 is CASSYRVTNTEAFF. The CDR3 region has the DNA TGTGCCAGCAGTTACCGTGTGACTAACACTGAAGCTTTCTTT.

The gene calls are TRBV28 and TRBJ1-2; tentatively, D is TRBD1 (6 bases). This CDR3 has 14 residues. V gave up 1 base and J gave up 8 bases, with 14 bases separating them. Germline CDR1 reads MDHEN; CDR2 reads SYDVKM. The CDR3 DNA reads as TGTGCCAGCAGTTTATTGGGGGGGGGCGAGGGCTACACCTTC. This sequence encodes CASSLLGGGEGYTF.

V and J are TRBV5-6 and TRBJ1-4; 7 bases are shared with TRBD1. The CDR3 runs 13 residues. Germline lookup yields CDR1 SGHDT and CDR2 YYEEEE. V trimming: 3 bases; J trimming: 7 bases; junction bases outside the gene matches: 3. CDR3 DNA sequence: TGTGCCAGCAGCTCCGGGACAGTTGAAAAACTGTTTTTT. Translation: CASSSGTVEKLFF.

The V gene is TRBV7-9, the J gene TRBJ2-7; tentative D call: TRBD1 (6 bases). The CDR3 runs to 13 residues. With 1 base removed from V and 5 bases from J, the gap between germline ends came to 9 bases. The germline gives CDR1 SEHNR, CDR2 FQNEAQ (reference sequence). This CDR3 reads CASSLESGDEQYF. The CDR3 coding sequence is TGTGCCAGCAGCTTAGAATCAGGGGACGAGCAGTACTTC.

This rearrangement joins TRBV7-3 to TRBJ1-2; D possibly corresponds to TRBD1 (5 bases). The germline V and J ends were trimmed by 5 bases and 0 bases, with 19 bases remaining between them. Germline V lookup: CDR1 SGHTA, CDR2 FQGTGA. The CDR3 spans 17 residues. CDR3 DNA: TGTGCCAGCAGCCCCTTCGGGGGGACGCTTACTAACTATGGCTACACCTTC. Translation gives CASSPFGGTLTNYGYTF.

There are a few counts of this clone. CDR3 DNA: TGTGCCAGTACACAGGGCCGGGGCTACACCTTC. Protein sequence: CASTQGRGYTF. The genes are TRBV19 and TRBJ1-2, with TRBD1 as a possible D gene (6 bases). The ends were cut back, 7 bases at V and 8 bases at J, with 11 bases in the middle. This CDR3 contains 11 residues. Germline values: CDR1 LNHDA, CDR2 SQIVND (reference sequence).

A note on this clone: One end of the junction fails to match germline, which may point to a read error. The chain joins TRBV10-3 to TRBJ2-7, with TRBD1 matching 12 bases. The CDR3 consists of 15 residues. Germline V gene lookup returns CDR1 ENHRY and CDR2 SYGVKD. The CDR3 here is CAISGTGQGAPFLVF. As DNA, the CDR3 is TGTGCCATCAGTGGCACGGGACAGGGGGCGCCTTTTCTTGTGTTC.

The gene calls are TRBV5-1 and TRBJ2-2, with TRBD2 matching 10 bases. J gave up 6 bases and V 4 bases, and 3 bases lay outside the gene matches. Germline V gives CDR1 SGHRS, CDR2 YFSETQ. The CDR3 sequence is 14 residues long. In DNA, the CDR3 is TGCGCCAGCAGCCAGCGGGGGGGCCCCGGGGAGCTGTTTTTT. Translating it yields CASSQRGGPGELFF. Combining the CDR3 with reference TRBV5-1 and TRBJ2-2 gives the whole variable domain KAGVTQTPRYLIKTRGQQVTLSCSPISGHRSVSWYQQTPGQGLQFLFEYFSETQRNKGNFPGRFSGRQFSNSRSEMNVSTLELGDSALYLCASSQRGGPGELFFGEGSRLTVL.

For the CDR3, the DNA is TGTGCCAGCAGCTTGGGGACACTTAGCAATCAGCCCCAGCATTTT. Translated: CASSLGTLSNQPQHF. The V call is TRBV5-5, the J call TRBJ1-5; TRBD1 might be the D (5 bases). The CDR3 loop spans 15 amino acids. The germline gives CDR1 SGHKS, CDR2 YYEKEE (reference sequence). The germline V and J ends were trimmed by 0 bases and 0 bases, with 7 bases remaining between them.

In the case of this clone: An end of the junction differs from the germline gene, which may be a read error. The genes are TRBV27 and TRBJ2-5; 13 nucleotides align to TRBD2. CDR3 length equals 16 residues. Germline values: CDR1 MNHEY, CDR2 SMNVEV (reference sequence). CDR3 bases: TGTGCCAGCAGTTCACTAGCGGGGGGGCCAGGAGAGGCCCAGTACTTC. Its translation is CASSSLAGGPGEAQYF.

This chain joins TRBV4-1 and TRBJ2-7, with a possible D match to TRBD2 (5 bases). The CDR3 is 16 residues long. V was trimmed by 4 bases and J by 5 bases, leaving 21 bases between them. The germline gives CDR1 MGHRA, CDR2 YSYEKL. Written as DNA, the CDR3 is TGCGCCAGCAGCCTACAACCCGGGATAGCTTCGGACGAGCAGTACTTC. It specifies CASSLQPGIASDEQYF.

This chain's CDR3 is CASSLGLAGGGNEQFF. Written as DNA, the CDR3 is TGTGCCAGCAGCTTGGGACTAGCGGGGGGTGGTAATGAGCAGTTCTTC. The chain is built from TRBV5-6 and TRBJ2-1; TRBD2 matches 13 bases. The CDR3 extends over 16 amino acids. Germline values: CDR1 SGHDT, CDR2 YYEEEE. The V and J ends lost 0 bases and 7 bases, in that order; junction bases with no gene match: 4.

The gene calls are TRBV7-3 and TRBJ1-5; D is possibly TRBD1 (5 bases). This CDR3 contains 16 residues. Per the germline V gene, CDR1 is SGHTA and CDR2 is FQGTGA. V lost 8 bases, J lost 4 bases, and 21 bases lay in between. Here the CDR3 DNA reads TGTGCCAGCCCCTTACCGGGGGGGGAAGTTAATCAGCCCCAGCATTTT. Amino acids: CASPLPGGEVNQPQHF.

This chain uses TRBV4-3 with TRBJ2-7, with TRBD1 matching over 8 bases. V lost 0 bases, J lost 3 bases, and 7 bases stayed unmatched. CDR3 length: 16 amino acids. Germline CDR1 LGHNA, CDR2 YSLEER. The DNA of the CDR3 is TGCGCCAGCAGCCAAGATTTCAGACAGGGGATCTACGAGCAGTACTTC. Its translation: CASSQDFRQGIYEQYF.

The chain couples TRBV28 to TRBJ2-4, with D maybe TRBD1 (6 bases). Germline values: CDR1 MDHEN, CDR2 SYDVKM. V lost 0 bases and J 3 bases, leaving 6 bases between the germline ends. The CDR3 extends over 14 amino acids. CDR3 in amino acids: CASSLWDSKNIQYF. The CDR3, as DNA: TGTGCCAGCAGTTTATGGGACAGCAAAAACATTCAGTACTTC. The entire variable domain, with the rest obtained from reference TRBV28 and TRBJ2-4, is as follows: DVKVTQSSRYLVKRTGEKVFLECVQDMDHENMFWYRQDPGLGLRLIYFSYDVKMKEKGDIPEGYSVSREKKERFSLILESASTNQTSMYLCASSLWDSKNIQYFGAGTRLSVL.

This sequence joins TRBV28 and TRBJ1-5; TRBD1 aligns across 10 bases. The ends lost 4 bases at V and 1 base at J; junction bases unmatched: 7. CDR1 and CDR2 from the germline V gene are MDHEN and SYDVKM. CDR3 length: 17 residues. The CDR3 here is CASSSTGQGESNQPQHF. CDR3 in DNA: TGTGCCAGCAGTTCAACTGGACAGGGGGAGAGCAATCAGCCCCAGCATTTT.

The V call is TRBV9, the J call TRBJ2-7, with D perhaps TRBD2 (7 bases). With 4 bases removed from V and 3 bases from J, the gap between germline ends came to 14 bases. Germline lookup yields CDR1 SGDLS and CDR2 YYNGEE. The CDR3 is 14 residues long. As DNA, the CDR3 is TGTGCCAGCAGCCCGGGGGGACAAGGCTACGAGCAGTACTTC. This sequence encodes CASSPGGQGYEQYF.

The rearrangement joins TRBV7-9 to TRBJ2-7; 9 bases map to TRBD1. Trimming cost V 5 bases and J 3 bases; bases outside gene matches: 2. Per the germline V gene, CDR1 is SEHNR and CDR2 is FQNEAQ (reference sequence). The CDR3 is 13 amino acids. CDR3 DNA sequence: TGTGCCAGCAGCGGACAGGGGCACTACGAGCAGTACTTC. It encodes CASSGQGHYEQYF. The variable domain in full, completed from reference TRBV7-9 and TRBJ2-7, reads DTGVSQNPRHKITKRGQNVTFRCDPISEHNRLYWYRQTLGQGPEFLTYFQNEAQLEKSRLLSDRFSAERPKGSFSTLEIQRTEQGDSAMYLCASSGQGHYEQYFGPGTRLTVT.

This chain joins TRBV2 and TRBJ2-1; 8 bases align to TRBD2. Trimming cost V 8 bases and J 5 bases; bases outside gene matches: 8. This CDR3 region has 14 residues. CDR1 and CDR2 from the germline V gene are SNHLY and FYNNEI. The CDR3 region has the DNA TGTGCCAGCTTAGGACTAGCCCCTCACAATGAGCAGTTCTTC. This translates into CASLGLAPHNEQFF.

This sequence joins TRBV25-1 and TRBJ2-3; no clear D gene. CDR3 length equals 10 residues. V was pared by 8 bases and J by 6 bases, with 6 bases between. Germline V CDR1 and CDR2: MGHDK, SYGVNS. The CDR3, as DNA: TGTGCCAGCTCACAGGATACGCAGTATTTT. This codes for CASSQDTQYF.

The CDR3 here is CASSTRLGSSYNSPLHF. In DNA form, the CDR3 reads TGTGCCAGCAGCACACGCCTGGGGAGCTCCTATAATTCACCCCTCCACTTT. The chain is built from TRBV21-1 and TRBJ1-6. TRBV21-1 is noted as a pseudogene. The CDR3 covers 17 residues.

This clone was detected a few times. The rearrangement joins TRBV28 to TRBJ1-5, with TRBD1 as a possible D gene (5 bases). The CDR3 runs to 15 residues. The germline V gene has CDR1 MDHEN and CDR2 SYDVKM. Trimming removed 7 bases at V and 4 bases at J, with 17 bases between. The CDR3 reads CASTDRGRDNQPQHF. The CDR3 nucleotides are TGTGCCAGCACTGACAGAGGGAGGGATAATCAGCCCCAGCATTTT.

In nucleotides, the CDR3 is TGTGCCAGCAGCGACAAAGGAGGCAGTAGCTCCTATAATTCACCCCTCCACTTT. Protein: CASSDKGGSSSYNSPLHF. The chain is built from TRBV2 and TRBJ1-6; D is uncertain. The CDR3 has 18 amino acids. Germline V CDR1 and CDR2: SNHLY, FYNNEI. The germline V and J ends were trimmed by 6 bases and 0 bases, with 18 bases remaining between them. Filled out from reference TRBV2 and TRBJ1-6, the complete variable domain reads EPEVTQTPSHQVTQMGQEVILRCVPISNHLYFYWYRQILGQKVEFLVSFYNNEISEKSEIFDDQFSVERPDGSNFTLKIRSTKLEDSAMYFCASSDKGGSSSYNSPLHFGNGTRLTVT.

V usage is TRBV4-1 and J usage is TRBJ1-6; TRBD1 aligns across 9 bases. This CDR3 region has 15 residues. Germline V gives CDR1 MGHRA, CDR2 YSYEKL. V was pared by 1 base and J by 9 bases, with 4 bases of the junction left unmatched. CDR3 bases: TGCGCCAGCAGCCAAGGGGGGACAGGGTCTTCACCCCTCCACTTT. Translated, it gives CASSQGGTGSSPLHF.